This TCR beta chain was captured by sequencing in a study of T-cell reconstitution after alpha-beta-depleted transplantation in children (dated by TCRdb to 2016 to 2017). Concerning the study at large: Using TCR repertoire profiling, the study followed T-cell immune reconstitution in a quantitative way in children after TCRalphabeta/CD19-depleted allogeneic hematopoietic cell transplantation.

The library was obtained by PCR. The instrument given in TCRdb is Illumina HiSeq 2500. To normalize quantification of the TCRbeta repertoire, the TCR libraries were built with molecular barcoding that relied on unique molecular identifiers. The public reads were reanalyzed by TCRdb: fastp trimming at Q25, MiXCR alignment, in-frame beta chains only. Entries that share a CDR3 protein sequence are merged under the most common genes and DNA. For this sample there are under 300,000 distinct CDR3 sequences; roughly a tenth appear just once. About 5.4% of the sample goes to the ten largest clones. As to this clonotype: Its antigen target is currently unknown. A much larger clone differs by one base, so this may be a read error.

The sequence was collected from a human donor who donated a stem cell graft to a child with SCID. Specimen: PBMCs from the stem cell graft donor, collected from the stem cell graft.

The DNA sequence reads TGTGCCAGCAGTGAATCCCGCTGGACCGATACCTACGAGCAGTACTTC. It translates to CASSESRWTDTYEQYF. The receptor chain draws on TRBV25-1 and TRBJ2-7, with no confidently assigned D gene. V loses 1 base, J loses 2 bases, and the germline ends lie 15 bases apart. From its cysteine to its phenylalanine, the CDR3 spans 16 amino acids. Just the 48-base CDR3 DNA is kept, in frame starting at base 1. CDR1 MGHDK and CDR2 SYGVNS are derived from the germline V gene.